What follows is one T cell receptor (beta chain) and its context. This clone came up a few times. This receptor's antigen is unknown. Per-nucleotide qualities are absent, and no much larger clonotype sits a single base away. The junction shows trimming of 5 bases on V and 1 base on J, and the gene matches do not reach 9 bases of it. For CDR1 and CDR2, the germline V gene lists SGHRS and YFSETQ. The CDR3 measures 15 amino acids from cysteine to phenylalanine. The kept DNA is CDR3 alone, 45 bases in frame from the first base. The cohort was made up of 500 to 800 healthy bone marrow donors. At the time of sampling, all cohort members were nominally healthy, though unrecorded immune exposures were likely present. The donor tested CMV seropositive and was one of the 289 seropositive cohort members. Each donor provided a peripheral blood sample, and peripheral blood mononuclear cells were used for TCR beta sequencing. The Qiagen DNeasy Blood Extraction Kit was used to extract genomic DNA from the blood cell samples.

The entry originates in a study of cytomegalovirus exposure and HLA in healthy donors (TCRdb year 2017). Study-level background: An earlier analysis of a few hundred of the donors reported about 300 Gb of sequence data and roughly 120 million unique TCR beta sequences obtained from 150 million to 200 million T cells. Roughly five DR-DQ haplotypes were handled as single units for association and clustering, since linkage in the cohort was strong. A later analysis re-examined previously published TCR beta repertoires from just over 650 donors and added high-resolution HLA genotyping to investigate patterns of TCR occurrence. HLA typing included class I and class II loci at four-digit resolution. The study combined high-throughput TCR immunosequencing, statistical association of individual TCRs with disease status, and machine learning to predict cytomegalovirus infection status. All discovery cohort repertoires had been generated on a single sequencing platform. An early release that covered roughly 600 HLA-typed donors contained approximately 290 gigabases of sequencing data and 70 million to 100 million unique TCR sequences. A later genetic analysis took genome-wide SNP genotypes for about three fifths of the roughly 700 donors and used that subset as a discovery cohort. The later analysis used no new phenotypic data to find candidate immune exposures, relying instead on TCR beta sequences and their occurrence across donors. Among the approximately 420 genotyped donors, more than 70% belonged to the genetic ancestry cluster associated with self-reported Caucasian donors. Along with the roughly 670-subject first cohort, a separate validation cohort of over a hundred different subjects was used. The study was designed to test whether signatures of past pathogen exposure could be identified by cataloging public T cell receptors. Donor age, sex, ethnicity and CMV serostatus were compiled together with the repertoire data. Among 300 to 450 genotyped donors of the cohort, an average of approximately 250,000 unique TCR beta nucleotide sequences were sequenced per donor, roughly a sixth of them non-productive. Using immunosequencing, the study profiled T cell repertoires from about 610 subjects and related those repertoires to cytomegalovirus serostatus. The number of donors typed differed by locus, with roughly 620-630 for A, B, C, DRB1 and DQB1, about 500 for DQA1, 600 to 610 for DPA1, and 450 to 480 for DPB1. An earlier analysis of around 640 of the donors used high-throughput TCR beta sequencing to judge whether each TCR beta V gene segment behaved as functional or pseudogenic.

The paper's findings and limits, for the study overall: Several of the top co-occurrence clusters appeared to be linked to parvovirus B19, influenza, CMV and Epstein-Barr virus, according to a later analysis. Correlated functional status among segregating V segments might reflect linkage disequilibrium, but an unknown experimental factor could not be ruled out. The earlier analysis of about 600 of the donors excluded 15 to 20 rarely observed V segments, including chromosome 9 orphons, because counts were too low. Some IMGT-functional V segments, including TRBV6-2 and TRBV6-3, could not be distinguished by the 87-base-pair reads and were therefore excluded. It was suggested by the authors that the approach could potentially be generalized to other disease states and immunological phenotypes. Three of the identified cytomegalovirus-associated TCR beta chains were confirmed in vitro to be specific for cytomegalovirus antigens. While some public TCRs were present in many individuals, most TCR sequences turned up only very rarely across donors. Cytomegalovirus status was reported to be diagnosed by the classifier with high specificity and sensitivity in both the original and validation cohorts. A later genetic analysis associated a missense DCLRE1C variant with V-gene and J-gene trimming of TCR beta chains, and an independent cohort replicated the association. Most CMV-associated TCR beta chains appeared to be HLA-restricted in a later analysis, and the HLA associations seemed to be driven largely by CMV exposure. The study gave a list of under 200 TCR beta chains associated with cytomegalovirus. Sequencing depth was assumed to be roughly uniform across donors in the presence/absence analyses, though that assumption may not hold. A later genetic analysis reported fewer N-insertions in productive TCRs among donors in an Asian-associated ancestry cluster than the 666-donor mean. At a false discovery rate of 0.05, a later analysis linked under 20,000 TCR beta sequences to specific HLA alleles. Because some donors lacked HLA typing at each locus, the association tests relied only on the typed subset. Only TCR beta chains were sequenced in this cohort, and the absence of alpha or paired-chain data limited detectable features. According to a later analysis, TCR association rates differed among HLA loci, with DRB1 alleles showing the most associated TCRs and HLA-C alleles showing the fewest. A further reported finding was that TCR beta sequences accurately predicted the HLA-A and HLA-B alleles for most subjects in the first cohort. Strong co-occurrence of HLA alleles, especially DR and DQ, made assigning TCR associations to individual alleles difficult. Immune exposure information for the cohort was limited to CMV serostatus. In a later analysis, HLA-associated TCR beta chains showed more clonal expansion and lower generation probabilities than non-associated chains that were equally common. In an earlier analysis of several hundred of the donors, most TCR beta V segments were observed in productive rearrangements about 87% or about 30% of the time, broadly matching IMGT annotations. A cluster of highly shared sequence variants was judged likely to be a technical artifact of the sequencing pipeline.

The method was the immunoSEQ multiplex PCR assay. For the multiplex PCR, a mixture combining 60 forward primers for TCR Vbeta segments and 13 reverse primers for TCR Jbeta segments was used. A multiplex PCR assay on genomic DNA amplified the CDR3 region of rearranged TCR beta genes. The Illumina HiSeq System was used to sequence the amplified TCR beta libraries as 87-base-pair reads. Under the source paper's analysis protocol: A later analysis counted tens of millions of unique TCR beta chains across the 690 or so repertoires, and roughly 11 million of these chains were shared by at least two donors. A nearest-neighbor algorithm error-corrected the raw reads and collapsed the reads into unique sequences, merging closely related sequences to remove PCR and sequencing errors. Alignment of CDR3 sequences to IMGT reference sequences was used to assign V, D and J gene segments. For a sequence to be retained, a match of at least six nucleotides to both a V gene segment and a J gene segment was required. Rearrangements were classified as productive when the CDR3 lacked stop codons and remained in frame with V and J, and all other rearrangements were classified as non-productive. Following IMGT convention, CDR3 was defined as the stretch from the second conserved V-encoded cysteine to the conserved J-encoded phenylalanine. The earlier analysis of some 600 of the donors excluded sequences that lacked an unambiguous match to a single V gene segment. In an earlier analysis of 450 to 750 of the donors, a V segment was called functional when productive rearrangements were above 56.7%, and segregating when the standard deviation between donors exceeded 5%. A statistical classification framework was developed to diagnose cytomegalovirus status using the catalog of TCR beta chain sequences. A later analysis assigned V and J genes by comparing TCR nucleotide sequences with IMGT/GENE-DB human TR gene sequences. A later analysis assigned CDR3 sequences and most-parsimonious VDJ recombination scenarios with the TCRdist pipeline. In a later analysis, each TCR beta chain was defined by its CDR3 amino acid sequence together with its V-gene family, and reads lacking a unique V-gene family were excluded. A later analysis removed several hundred highly shared, low-generation-probability nucleotide sequences to deal with suspected cross-contamination and a sequencing artifact. In a later analysis, a clonal expansion index for each public chain was calculated from normalized within-repertoire ranks of inferred template counts. In a later analysis, generation probabilities were computed using a VDJ recombination model fitted to out-of-frame rearrangements, and the results were checked against IGoR. Hypergeometric tests were used in a later analysis to score TCR-TCR, TCR-HLA and TCR-CMV co-occurrence, with a repertoire-size bias correction applied to the TCR pairs. A later analysis estimated false discovery rates by permuting HLA or CMV assignments 20 times. A later analysis grouped co-occurring TCRs with DBSCAN, adding TCRdist sequence similarity when clustering within HLA-allele-positive subsets. Co-occurrence clustering excluded repertoires with fewer than 30,000 or more than 120,000 public chains, plus five with anomalous nucleotide sharing. Imported from immuneACCESS, the table was reduced by TCRdb to in-frame sequences with V and J called. These copies leave out some clones; in studies compared against another copy, an unresolved V gene accounts for under half, and the cause of the remainder is not known. V and J calls and clone size are copied from that table; D and trimming were computed from the DNA. For this sample the table gives roughly 190,000 clones, of which less than 85% were detected only once. Under 5% of the sample is held by the ten biggest clonotypes.

Specimen: PBMCs. The chain joins TRBV5-1 to TRBJ2-7; the junction holds 7 bases that match TRBD1. The origin of this receptor is a man between 25 and 39 years old in good health and CMV-seropositive. In nucleotides, the sequence is TGCGCCAGCAGGCAAGGGGGCGCCGGATCCTACGAGCAGTACTTC. Translated, this gives CASRQGGAGSYEQYF.